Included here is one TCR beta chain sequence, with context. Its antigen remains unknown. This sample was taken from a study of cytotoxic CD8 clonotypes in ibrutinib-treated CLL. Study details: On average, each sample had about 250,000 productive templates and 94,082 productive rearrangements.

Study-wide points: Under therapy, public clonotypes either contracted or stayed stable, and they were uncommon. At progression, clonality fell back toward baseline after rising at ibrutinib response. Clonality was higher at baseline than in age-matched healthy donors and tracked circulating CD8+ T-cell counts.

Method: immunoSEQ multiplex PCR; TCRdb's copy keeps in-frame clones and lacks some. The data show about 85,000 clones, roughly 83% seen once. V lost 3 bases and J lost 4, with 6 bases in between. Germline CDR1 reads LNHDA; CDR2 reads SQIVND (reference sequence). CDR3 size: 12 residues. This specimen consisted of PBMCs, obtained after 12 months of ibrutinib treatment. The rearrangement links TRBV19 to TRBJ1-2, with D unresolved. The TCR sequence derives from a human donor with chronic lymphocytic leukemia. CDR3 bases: TGTGCCAGTAGTATGGCGCCCTATGGCTACACCTTC. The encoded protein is CASSMAPYGYTF. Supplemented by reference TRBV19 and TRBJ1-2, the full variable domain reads DGGITQSPKYLFRKEGQNVTLSCEQNLNHDAMYWYRQDPGQGLRLIYYSQIVNDFQKGDIAEGYSVSREKKESFPLTVTSAQKNPTAFYLCASSMAPYGYTFGSGTRLTVV.